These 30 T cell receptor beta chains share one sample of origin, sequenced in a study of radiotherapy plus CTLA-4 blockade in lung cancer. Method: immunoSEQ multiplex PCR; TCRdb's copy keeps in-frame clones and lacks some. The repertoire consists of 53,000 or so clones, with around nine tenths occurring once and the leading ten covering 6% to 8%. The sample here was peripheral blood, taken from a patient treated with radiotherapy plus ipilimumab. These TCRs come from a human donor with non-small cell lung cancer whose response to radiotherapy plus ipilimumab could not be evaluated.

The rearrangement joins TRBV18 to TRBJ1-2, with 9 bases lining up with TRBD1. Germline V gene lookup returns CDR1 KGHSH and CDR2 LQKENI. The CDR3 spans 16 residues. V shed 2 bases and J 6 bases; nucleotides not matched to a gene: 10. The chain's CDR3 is CASSPNSGQGSDGYTF. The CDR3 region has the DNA TGTGCCAGCTCACCAAATTCGGGACAGGGATCGGATGGCTACACCTTC.

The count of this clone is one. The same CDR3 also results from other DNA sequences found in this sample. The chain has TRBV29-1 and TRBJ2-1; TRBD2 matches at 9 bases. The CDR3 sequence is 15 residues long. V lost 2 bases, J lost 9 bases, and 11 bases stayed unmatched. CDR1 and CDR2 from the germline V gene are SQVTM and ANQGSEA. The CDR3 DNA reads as TGCAGCGTTGAACAGCGAGCTAGCGGGGATGTTGAGCAGTTCTTC. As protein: CSVEQRASGDVEQFF.

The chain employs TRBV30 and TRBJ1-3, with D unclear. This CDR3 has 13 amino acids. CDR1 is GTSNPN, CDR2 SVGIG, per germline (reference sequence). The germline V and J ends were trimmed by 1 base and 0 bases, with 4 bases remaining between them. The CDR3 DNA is TGTGCCTGGAGTGCAGACTCTGGAAACACCATATATTTT. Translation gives CAWSADSGNTIYF.

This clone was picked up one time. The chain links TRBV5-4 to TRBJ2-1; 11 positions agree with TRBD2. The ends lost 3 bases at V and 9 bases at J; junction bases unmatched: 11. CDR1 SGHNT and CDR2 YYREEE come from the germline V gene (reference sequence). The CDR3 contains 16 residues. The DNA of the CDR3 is TGTGCCAGCAGCTCCCTAGCGGGAGGAGAGGTCGGTGAGCAGTTCTTC. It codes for CASSSLAGGEVGEQFF.

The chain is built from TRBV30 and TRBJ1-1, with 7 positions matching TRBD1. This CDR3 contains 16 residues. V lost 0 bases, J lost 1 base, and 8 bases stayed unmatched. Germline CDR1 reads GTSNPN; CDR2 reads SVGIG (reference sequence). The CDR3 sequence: CAWSVIYYRGNTEAFF. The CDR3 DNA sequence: TGTGCCTGGAGTGTTATCTATTACAGGGGGAACACTGAAGCTTTCTTT.

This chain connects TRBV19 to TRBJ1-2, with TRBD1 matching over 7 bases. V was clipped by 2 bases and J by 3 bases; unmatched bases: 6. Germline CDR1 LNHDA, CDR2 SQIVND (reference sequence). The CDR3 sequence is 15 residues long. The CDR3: CASSIRGQRYYGYTF. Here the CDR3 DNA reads TGTGCCAGTAGTATACGGGGACAGCGCTACTATGGCTACACCTTC.

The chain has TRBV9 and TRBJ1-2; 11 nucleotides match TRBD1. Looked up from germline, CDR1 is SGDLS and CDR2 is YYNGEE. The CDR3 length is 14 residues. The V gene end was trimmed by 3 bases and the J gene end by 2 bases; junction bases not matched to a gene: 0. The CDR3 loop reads CASSGDRGNYGYTF. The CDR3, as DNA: TGTGCCAGCAGCGGGGACAGGGGGAACTATGGCTACACCTTC.

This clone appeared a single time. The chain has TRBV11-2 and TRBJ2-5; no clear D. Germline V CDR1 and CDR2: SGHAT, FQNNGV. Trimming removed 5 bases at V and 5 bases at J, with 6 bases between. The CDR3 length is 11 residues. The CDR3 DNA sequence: TGTGCCAGCAGCCCTAGTGAGACCCAGTACTTC. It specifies CASSPSETQYF.

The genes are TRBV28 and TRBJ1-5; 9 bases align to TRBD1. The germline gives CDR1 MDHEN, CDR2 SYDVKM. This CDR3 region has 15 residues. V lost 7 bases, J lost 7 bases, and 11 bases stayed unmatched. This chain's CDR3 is CASNSATGGEQPQHF. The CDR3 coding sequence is TGTGCCAGCAATTCTGCGACAGGGGGAGAACAGCCCCAGCATTTT.

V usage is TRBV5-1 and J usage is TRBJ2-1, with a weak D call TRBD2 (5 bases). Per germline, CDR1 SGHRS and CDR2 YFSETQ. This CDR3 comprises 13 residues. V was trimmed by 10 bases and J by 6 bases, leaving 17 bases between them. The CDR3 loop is CARPRPGFNEQFF. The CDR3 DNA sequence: TGCGCCCGCCCCCGACCGGGGTTCAATGAGCAGTTCTTC.

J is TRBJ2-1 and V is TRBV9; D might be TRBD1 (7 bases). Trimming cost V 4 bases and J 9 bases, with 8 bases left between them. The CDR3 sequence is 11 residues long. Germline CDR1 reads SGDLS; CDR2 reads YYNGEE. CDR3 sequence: CASSQGGEQFF. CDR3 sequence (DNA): TGTGCCAGCAGCCAGGGGGGTGAGCAGTTCTTC.

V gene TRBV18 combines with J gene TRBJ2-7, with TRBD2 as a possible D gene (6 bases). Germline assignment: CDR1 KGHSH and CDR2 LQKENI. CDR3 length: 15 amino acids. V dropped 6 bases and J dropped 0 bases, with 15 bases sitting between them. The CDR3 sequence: CASSSSATTSYEQYF. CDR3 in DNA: TGTGCCAGCTCTTCTAGCGCTACTACCTCCTACGAGCAGTACTTC.

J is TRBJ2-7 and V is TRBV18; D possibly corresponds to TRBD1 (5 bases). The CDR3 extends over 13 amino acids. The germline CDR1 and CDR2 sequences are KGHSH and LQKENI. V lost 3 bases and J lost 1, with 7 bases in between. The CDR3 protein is CASSPTGSYEQYF. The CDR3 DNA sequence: TGTGCCAGCTCACCCACAGGTTCCTACGAGCAGTACTTC.

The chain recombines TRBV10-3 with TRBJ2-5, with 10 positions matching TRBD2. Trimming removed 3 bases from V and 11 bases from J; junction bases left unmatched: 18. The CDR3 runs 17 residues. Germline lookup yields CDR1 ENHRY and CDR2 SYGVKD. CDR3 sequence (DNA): TGTGCCATCAGTGATCCCCCTTCCAGCGGGGGGGCAGAAGAGCAGTACTTC. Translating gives CAISDPPSSGGAEEQYF.

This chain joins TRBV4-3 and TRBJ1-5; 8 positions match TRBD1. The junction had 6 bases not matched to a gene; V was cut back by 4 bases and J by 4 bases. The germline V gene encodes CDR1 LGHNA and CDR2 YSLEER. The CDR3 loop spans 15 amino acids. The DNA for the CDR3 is TGCGCCAGCAGCCCGGGACAGGCAGAAAATCAGCCCCAGCATTTT. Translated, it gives CASSPGQAENQPQHF.

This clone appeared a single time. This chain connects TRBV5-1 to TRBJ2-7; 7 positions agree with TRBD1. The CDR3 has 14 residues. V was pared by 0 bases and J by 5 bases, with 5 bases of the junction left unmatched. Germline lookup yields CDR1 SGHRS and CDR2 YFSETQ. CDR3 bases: TGCGCCAGCAGCTTGGCCAACAGGGGAAACGAGCAGTACTTC. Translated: CASSLANRGNEQYF.

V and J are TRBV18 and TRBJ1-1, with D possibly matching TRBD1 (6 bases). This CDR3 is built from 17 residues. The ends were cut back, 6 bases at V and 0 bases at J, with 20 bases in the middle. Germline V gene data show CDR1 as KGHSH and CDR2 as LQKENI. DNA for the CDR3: TGTGCCAGCTCGGCGTTCCCCGGGACACACTTGAACACTGAAGCTTTCTTT. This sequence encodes CASSAFPGTHLNTEAFF.

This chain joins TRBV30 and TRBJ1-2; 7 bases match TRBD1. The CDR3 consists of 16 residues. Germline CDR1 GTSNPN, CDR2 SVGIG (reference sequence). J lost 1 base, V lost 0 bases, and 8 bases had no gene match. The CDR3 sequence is CAWSVKWQGGNYGYTF. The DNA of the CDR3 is TGTGCCTGGAGTGTAAAGTGGCAGGGGGGTAACTATGGCTACACCTTC.

For the CDR3, the DNA is TGTGCCACCAGCAGAGAGGGAGGGTTCGGCTCCTACGAGCAGTACTTC. Its protein product is CATSREGGFGSYEQYF. The V call is TRBV15, the J call TRBJ2-5, with TRBD2 identical over 7 bases. Judging by the DNA end, TRBJ2-7 fits better; the J call may be wrong. Germline CDR1 and CDR2: LNHNV and YYDKDF (reference sequence). CDR3 size: 16 residues.

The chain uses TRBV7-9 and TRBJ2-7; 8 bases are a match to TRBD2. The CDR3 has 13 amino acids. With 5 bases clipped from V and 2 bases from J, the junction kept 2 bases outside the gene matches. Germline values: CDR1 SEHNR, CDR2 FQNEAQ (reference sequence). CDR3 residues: CASSPGGPYEQYF. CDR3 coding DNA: TGTGCCAGCAGCCCGGGAGGGCCCTACGAGCAGTACTTC. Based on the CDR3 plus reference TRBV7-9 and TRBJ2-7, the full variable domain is DTGVSQNPRHKITKRGQNVTFRCDPISEHNRLYWYRQTLGQGPEFLTYFQNEAQLEKSRLLSDRFSAERPKGSFSTLEIQRTEQGDSAMYLCASSPGGPYEQYFGPGTRLTVT.

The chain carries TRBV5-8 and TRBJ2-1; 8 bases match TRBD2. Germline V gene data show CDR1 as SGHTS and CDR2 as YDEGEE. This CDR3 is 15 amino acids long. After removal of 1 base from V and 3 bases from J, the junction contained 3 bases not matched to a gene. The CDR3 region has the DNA TGTGCCAGCAGCTTGAATGCGGGGGGCTACAATGAGCAGTTCTTC. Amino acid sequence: CASSLNAGGYNEQFF.

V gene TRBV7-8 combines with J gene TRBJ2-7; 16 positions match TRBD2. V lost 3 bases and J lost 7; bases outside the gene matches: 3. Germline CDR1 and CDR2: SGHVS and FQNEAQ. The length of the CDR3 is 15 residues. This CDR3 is CASSLGLAGGREQYF. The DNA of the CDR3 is TGTGCCAGCAGCTTGGGACTAGCGGGGGGGCGAGAGCAGTACTTC. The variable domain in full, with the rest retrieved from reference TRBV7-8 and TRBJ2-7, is GAGVSQSPRYKVAKRGQDVALRCDPISGHVSLFWYQQALGQGPEFLTYFQNEAQLDKSGLPSDRFFAERPEGSVSTLKIQRTQQEDSAVYLCASSLGLAGGREQYFGPGTRLTVT.

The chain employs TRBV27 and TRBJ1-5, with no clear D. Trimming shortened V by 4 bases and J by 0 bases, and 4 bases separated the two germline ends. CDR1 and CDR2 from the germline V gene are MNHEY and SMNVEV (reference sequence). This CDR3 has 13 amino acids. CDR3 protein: CASSSNSNQPQHF. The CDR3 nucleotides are TGTGCCAGCAGTTCCAATAGCAATCAGCCCCAGCATTTT.

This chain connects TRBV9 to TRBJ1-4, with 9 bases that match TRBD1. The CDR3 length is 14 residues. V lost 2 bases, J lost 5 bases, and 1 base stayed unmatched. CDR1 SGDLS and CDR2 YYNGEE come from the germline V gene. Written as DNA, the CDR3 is TGTGCCAGCAGCGTCGACAGGGGGAATGAAAAACTGTTTTTT. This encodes CASSVDRGNEKLFF.

The chain's CDR3 is CASSPGTSEAFF. The CDR3 DNA reads as TGTGCCAGCAGCCCCGGGACAAGTGAAGCTTTCTTT. The chain couples TRBV5-6 to TRBJ1-1; perhaps TRBD1 as D (6 bases). With 4 bases removed from V and 7 bases from J, the gap between germline ends came to 11 bases. Germline values: CDR1 SGHDT, CDR2 YYEEEE. CDR3 length: 12 amino acids.

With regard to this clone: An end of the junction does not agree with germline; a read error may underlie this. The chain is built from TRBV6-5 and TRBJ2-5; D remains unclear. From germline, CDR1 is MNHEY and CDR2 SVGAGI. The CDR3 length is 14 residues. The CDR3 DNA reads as TGTGCCAGCAGTTACGCGCGCAGACAAGAGACCCAGCACTTC. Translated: CASSYARRQETQHF.

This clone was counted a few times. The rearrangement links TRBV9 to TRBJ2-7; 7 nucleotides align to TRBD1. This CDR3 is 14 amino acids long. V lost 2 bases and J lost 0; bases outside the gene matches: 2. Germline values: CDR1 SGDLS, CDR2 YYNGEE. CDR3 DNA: TGTGCCAGCAGCGTGGGACAGAGCTCCTACGAGCAGTACTTC. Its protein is CASSVGQSSYEQYF.

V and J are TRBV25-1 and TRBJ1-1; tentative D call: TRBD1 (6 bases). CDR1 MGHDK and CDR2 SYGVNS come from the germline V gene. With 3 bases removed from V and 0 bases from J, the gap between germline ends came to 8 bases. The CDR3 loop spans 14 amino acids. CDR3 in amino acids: CASSEDSLNTEAFF. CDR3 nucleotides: TGTGCCAGCAGTGAGGACAGCCTGAACACTGAAGCTTTCTTT. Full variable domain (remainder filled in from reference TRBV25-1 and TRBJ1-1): EADIYQTPRYLVIGTGKKITLECSQTMGHDKMYWYQQDPGMELHLIHYSYGVNSTEKGDLSSESTVSRIRTEHFPLTLESARPSHTSQYLCASSEDSLNTEAFFGQGTRLTVV.

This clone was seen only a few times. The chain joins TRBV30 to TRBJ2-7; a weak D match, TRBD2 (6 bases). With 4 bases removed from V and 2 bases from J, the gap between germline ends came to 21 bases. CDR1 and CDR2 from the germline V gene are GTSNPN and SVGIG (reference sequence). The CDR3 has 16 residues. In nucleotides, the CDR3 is TGTGCCTGGATCTCCCGGGGCGGGGATCACCCCTACGAGCAGTACTTC. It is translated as CAWISRGGDHPYEQYF. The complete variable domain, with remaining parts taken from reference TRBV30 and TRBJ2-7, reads SQTIHQWPATLVQPVGSPLSLECTVEGTSNPNLYWYRQAAGRGLQLLFYSVGIGQISSEVPQNLSASRPQDRQFILSSKKLLLSDSGFYLCAWISRGGDHPYEQYFGPGTRLTVT.

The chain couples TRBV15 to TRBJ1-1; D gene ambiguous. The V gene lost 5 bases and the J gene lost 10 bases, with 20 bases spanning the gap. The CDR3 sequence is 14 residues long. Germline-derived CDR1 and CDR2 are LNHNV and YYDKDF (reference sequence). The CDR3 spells CATSPSGVGFAAFF. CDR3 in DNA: TGTGCCACCAGCCCCTCCGGGGTTGGTTTCGCAGCTTTCTTT.